A selection of T cell receptor beta chains follows, all from one sample in a study of identical twins. TCRdb processed the 5' RACE reads anew with MiXCR; each CDR3 protein has one entry. The sample lists about 260,000 distinct CDR3 sequences; approximately 7% were seen once. These data were also filed under a second study, of yellow fever vaccine responses in identical twins.

Sequenced input: memory (CD45RO+) T cells sorted from blood. These receptors were taken from a woman aged 18-35 years in good health. Each CDR3 is given with its conserved first and last residue. D genes are given only for firm matches. Expanded clones are given a class, and other clones once, few, many or no size at all.

V gene	clone size	J gene	D gene	CDR3 DNA	CDR3 protein
TRBV5-1	many	TRBJ1-5	-	TGCGCCAGCAGCTTCGGAGGGGCAAGCAATCAGCCCCAGCATTTT	CASSFGGASNQPQHF
TRBV20-1	-	TRBJ2-7	TRBD1	TGCAGTGCTAGAAGGGGACAGGGGGCGCACGAGCAGTACTTC	CSARRGQGAHEQYF
TRBV21-1	many	TRBJ2-5	-	TGTGCCATCCCTAGTCGGGAGGGCCAAGAGACCCAGTACTTC	CAIPSREGQETQYF
TRBV2	many	TRBJ2-4	-	TGTGCCAGCAGTGAACTGTCGGGCCTCCTTAAAAACATTCAGTACTTC	CASSELSGLLKNIQYF
TRBV12-3/TRBV12-4	many	TRBJ2-5	-	TGTGCCAGCAGTTCCACCAGGGGAAGAAGGACCCAGTACTTC	CASSSTRGRRTQYF
TRBV20-1	-	TRBJ2-7	TRBD2	TGCAGTGCTAACCCGACTAGCGGCCCTAGCTCCTACGAGCAGTACTTC	CSANPTSGPSSYEQYF
TRBV6-1	-	TRBJ2-2	TRBD2	TGTGCCAGCAGCAGGGGACTAGCGGGGGGGGTCGGGGAGCTGTTTTTT	CASSRGLAGGVGELFF
TRBV5-1	many	TRBJ2-5	TRBD1	TGCGCCAGCAGCCCGGACAGGGTGAGATGGCTAGAGACCCAGTACTTC	CASSPDRVRWLETQYF
TRBV20-1	few	TRBJ2-7	TRBD2	TGCAGTGCCACGACTAGCGGGGGTCAACCCTACGAGCAGTACTTC	CSATTSGGQPYEQYF
TRBV29-1	-	TRBJ2-3	-	TGCAGCGTTGAAGACAGGGTACTCGATACGCAGTATTTT	CSVEDRVLDTQYF
TRBV28	few	TRBJ1-1	-	TGTGCCAGCAGTTTGATCGGGTGGGTCGACACTGAAGCTTTCTTT	CASSLIGWVDTEAFF
TRBV12-3/TRBV12-4	many	TRBJ1-4	TRBD1	TGTGCCAGCCTCAGGATGACAGGGAAAAATGAAAAACTGTTTTTT	CASLRMTGKNEKLFF
TRBV5-1	-	TRBJ2-5	TRBD1	TGCGCCAGCAGCCGAGGACAGGGGGCAGGCCAAGAGACCCAGTACTTC	CASSRGQGAGQETQYF
TRBV29-1	few	TRBJ2-7	-	TGCAGCGTGAGGGTCGGATACGAGCAGTACTTC	CSVRVGYEQYF
TRBV12-3/TRBV12-4	few	TRBJ1-5	TRBD1	TGTGCCAGCAGCAAGGGACAGGGATTGGGCAATCAGCCCCAGCATTTT	CASSKGQGLGNQPQHF
TRBV2	medium-sized	TRBJ2-1	-	TGTGCCAGCAGTGATTGGGCAGGGGTATCCTTCAATGAGCAGTTCTTC	CASSDWAGVSFNEQFF
TRBV28	many	TRBJ2-1	-	TGTGCCCTATCAGGTGGGCCCTTCTCCTACAATGAGCAGTTCTTC	CALSGGPFSYNEQFF
TRBV5-6	many	TRBJ2-7	-	TGTGCCAGCAGCGCCCGGGCGGGCCACTACGAGCAGTACTTC	CASSARAGHYEQYF
TRBV11-2	many	TRBJ2-1	-	TGTGCCAGCAGCTTAAGGGAGGCTCTAGCTGATTACTCCTACAATGAGCAGTTCTTC	CASSLREALADYSYNEQFF
TRBV27	many	TRBJ2-2	-	TGTGCCAGCAGTTCCACTAGTTGGGCCGGGGAGCTGTTTTTT	CASSSTSWAGELFF
TRBV20-1	many	TRBJ2-1	-	TGCAGTGCCAGGGTCAATGAGCAGTTCTTC	CSARVNEQFF
TRBV5-1	many	TRBJ2-1	TRBD2	TGCGCCAGCAGCACCCAGGGAGGGTCCCGGGGTGAGCAGTTCTTC	CASSTQGGSRGEQFF
TRBV11-3	-	TRBJ1-2	-	TGTGCCAGCAGCTTAGCAGGGTCCGGCTACACCTTC	CASSLAGSGYTF
TRBV18	-	TRBJ2-7	TRBD2	TGTGCCAGCTCACCACCGGGAGGGGTGGGGGAGCAGTACTTC	CASSPPGGVGEQYF
TRBV7-6	few	TRBJ2-3	TRBD2	TGTGCCAGCAGCTTAGTAGCGGGAGGAAGCACAGATACGCAGTATTTT	CASSLVAGGSTDTQYF
TRBV5-1	few	TRBJ2-3	-	TGCGCCAGCAGCCCAAACCCTTCTACGGCAGATACGCAGTATTTT	CASSPNPSTADTQYF
TRBV6-1	many	TRBJ2-3	TRBD2	TGTGCCAGCAGCCTCCTAGCGGGGGGCACAGATACGCAGTATTTT	CASSLLAGGTDTQYF
TRBV11-2	many	TRBJ1-1	-	TGTGCCAGCAGCTTAGTGGGTCTGGAGAACACTGAAGCTTTCTTT	CASSLVGLENTEAFF
TRBV2	many	TRBJ2-5	-	TGTGCCAGCAGTGAGAGGGAGACCCAGTACTTC	CASSERETQYF
TRBV19	-	TRBJ1-1	-	TGTGCCAGTAGTGTTACAGGGAGGGGCACTGAAGCTTTCTTT	CASSVTGRGTEAFF
TRBV7-9	many	TRBJ1-2	TRBD1	TGTGCCAGCAGACAGAGTGACAGGGGGATTGAAGGCTACACCTTC	CASRQSDRGIEGYTF
TRBV5-1	-	TRBJ2-5	TRBD1	TGCGCCAGCAGCTTGGCCGGAGCAGGGGGCAACCAAGAGACCCAGTACTTC	CASSLAGAGGNQETQYF
TRBV28	many	TRBJ2-1	TRBD2	TGTGCCAGCAGTCGGGGACTAGCGGGAGGGGAGCAGTTCTTC	CASSRGLAGGEQFF
TRBV2	few	TRBJ1-5	-	TGTGCCAGCAGTCCTAATCCTGGGGAGCAGCCCCAGCATTTT	CASSPNPGEQPQHF
TRBV29-1	many	TRBJ2-3	TRBD1	TGCAGCGTGGGACAGTTCAGCACAGATACGCAGTATTTT	CSVGQFSTDTQYF
TRBV5-6	few	TRBJ1-6	-	TGTGCCAGCAGTTCCAGGAACAGCTATAATTCACCCCTCCACTTT	CASSSRNSYNSPLHF
TRBV11-2	few	TRBJ1-3	-	TGTGCCAGCAGCTCCGGTGGGGTGCTCTCTGGAAACACCATATATTTT	CASSSGGVLSGNTIYF
TRBV12-3/TRBV12-4	few	TRBJ2-5	-	TGTGCCAGCAGTTCCGTCGAGGGGGGAGAGACCCAGTACTTC	CASSSVEGGETQYF
TRBV6-1	few	TRBJ1-3	-	TGTGCCAGCAGTGAACGGAGCCTCTCTGGAAACACCATATATTTT	CASSERSLSGNTIYF
TRBV12-3/TRBV12-4	many	TRBJ1-5	TRBD1	TGTGCCAGCAGTTATTCAGGGGGTAGCAATCAGCCCCAGCATTTT	CASSYSGGSNQPQHF
TRBV15	-	TRBJ1-1	TRBD1	TGTGCCACCAGCAGAGGGGGGACAGGGAACACTGAAGCTTTCTTT	CATSRGGTGNTEAFF
TRBV5-5	few	TRBJ1-6	TRBD1	TGTGCCAGCAGCTTAGCAACAGGGGTTGGATCACCCCTCCACTTT	CASSLATGVGSPLHF
TRBV24-1	many	TRBJ2-1	TRBD2	TGTGCCACCAGTGATCCCCTTAGCGGGAGGACCTACAATGAGCAGTTCTTC	CATSDPLSGRTYNEQFF
TRBV2	-	TRBJ2-6	-	TGTGCCAGCATGGGGGGCAGGGGGACACTCTCTGGGGCCAACGTCCTGACTTTC	CASMGGRGTLSGANVLTF
TRBV7-2	-	TRBJ2-3	-	TGTGCCAGCAGCCGGGGGTCCTTTTTGGGCACAGATACGCAGTATTTT	CASSRGSFLGTDTQYF
TRBV14	few	TRBJ2-1	-	TGTGCCAGCAGCCAAGTGCCCAATGAGCAGTTCTTC	CASSQVPNEQFF
TRBV28	many	TRBJ2-1	TRBD2	TGTGCCAGCAGTTCCCAGATAGCGGGAGGCCATGAGCAGTTCTTC	CASSSQIAGGHEQFF
TRBV5-4	few	TRBJ2-1	-	TGTGCCAGCAGAGGGGCAAGTGAGCAGTTCTTC	CASRGASEQFF
TRBV9	-	TRBJ2-2	-	TGTGCCAGCAGCGGGGACATGATGAACACCGGGGAGCTGTTTTTT	CASSGDMMNTGELFF
TRBV7-8	-	TRBJ1-4	TRBD1	TGTGCCAGCAGCCTACAGGGGAGGAATGAAAAACTGTTTTTT	CASSLQGRNEKLFF
TRBV7-6	many	TRBJ2-7	TRBD2	TGTGCCAGCAGCTTATCTGATAGCGGGGGCTACGAGCAGTACTTC	CASSLSDSGGYEQYF
TRBV12-3/TRBV12-4	many	TRBJ2-1	-	TGTGCCAGCAGTTTAGGCGGCCGGCCGGAGCAGTTCTTC	CASSLGGRPEQFF
TRBV7-2	few	TRBJ2-1	TRBD2	TGTGCCAGCAGCGCGATCGGGGGGGCCGTGATTAATGAGCAGTTCTTC	CASSAIGGAVINEQFF
TRBV7-2	many	TRBJ1-1	-	TGTGCCAGCAGCCAAGGACAGTTGAACACTGAAGCTTTCTTT	CASSQGQLNTEAFF
TRBV2	many	TRBJ1-6	-	TGTGCCAGCAGAGTCTATAATTCACCCCTCCACTTT	CASRVYNSPLHF
TRBV5-1	many	TRBJ2-4	TRBD2	TGCGCCAGCAGTGGGGGGGACTTCGCCAAAAACATTCAGTACTTC	CASSGGDFAKNIQYF
TRBV29-1	few	TRBJ1-3	-	TGCAGCGTAAGGGACCGCTCTGGAAACACCATATATTTT	CSVRDRSGNTIYF
TRBV7-7	many	TRBJ2-2	-	TGTGCCAGCAGCTTAAATCCCTACACCGGGGAGCTGTTTTTT	CASSLNPYTGELFF
TRBV5-1	many	TRBJ2-5	-	TGCGCCAGCAGCTTGGACGGGTCAGAGAAGACCCAGTACTTC	CASSLDGSEKTQYF